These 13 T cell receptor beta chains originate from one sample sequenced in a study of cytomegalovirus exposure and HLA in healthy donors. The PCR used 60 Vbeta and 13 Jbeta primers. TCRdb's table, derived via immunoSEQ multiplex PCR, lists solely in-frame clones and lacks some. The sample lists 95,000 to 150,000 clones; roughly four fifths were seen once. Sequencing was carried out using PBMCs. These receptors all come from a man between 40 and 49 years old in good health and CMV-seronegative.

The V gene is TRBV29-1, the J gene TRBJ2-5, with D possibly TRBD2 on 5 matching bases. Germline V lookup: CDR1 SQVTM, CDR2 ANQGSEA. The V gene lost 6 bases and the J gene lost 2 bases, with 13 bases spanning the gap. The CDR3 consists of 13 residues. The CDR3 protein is CSVARLAQETQYF. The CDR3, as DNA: TGCAGCGTCGCAAGGCTAGCACAAGAGACCCAGTACTTC.

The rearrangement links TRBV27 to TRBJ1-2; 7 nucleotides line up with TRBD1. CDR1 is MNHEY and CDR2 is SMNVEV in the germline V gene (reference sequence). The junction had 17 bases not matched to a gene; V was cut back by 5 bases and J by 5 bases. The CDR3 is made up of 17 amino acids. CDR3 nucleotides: TGTGCCAGCAGTCCCTCCGGGACAGCCCCGGCATGGTATGGCTACACCTTC. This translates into CASSPSGTAPAWYGYTF.

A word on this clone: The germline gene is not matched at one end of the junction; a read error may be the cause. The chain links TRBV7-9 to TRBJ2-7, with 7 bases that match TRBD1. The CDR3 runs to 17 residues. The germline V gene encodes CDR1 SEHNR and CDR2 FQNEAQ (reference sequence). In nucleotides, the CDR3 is TGTTCCAGCAGCCCCCCATTCCGTTTCAGCAGGGGGTACGAGCAGTACTTC. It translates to CSSSPPFRFSRGYEQYF.

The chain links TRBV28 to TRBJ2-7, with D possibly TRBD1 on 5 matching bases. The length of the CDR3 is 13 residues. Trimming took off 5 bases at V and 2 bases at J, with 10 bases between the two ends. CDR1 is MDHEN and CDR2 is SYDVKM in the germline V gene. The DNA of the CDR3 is TGTGCCAGCAGTATAGACAGAGCCTACGAGCAGTACTTC. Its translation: CASSIDRAYEQYF. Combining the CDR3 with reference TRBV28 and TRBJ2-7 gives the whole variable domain DVKVTQSSRYLVKRTGEKVFLECVQDMDHENMFWYRQDPGLGLRLIYFSYDVKMKEKGDIPEGYSVSREKKERFSLILESASTNQTSMYLCASSIDRAYEQYFGPGTRLTVT.

This chain's CDR3 is CASSQDRANQPQHF. Written as DNA, the CDR3 is TGTGCCAGCAGCCAAGACAGGGCGAATCAGCCCCAGCATTTT. This sequence joins TRBV6-5 and TRBJ1-5; 7 nucleotides agree with TRBD1. CDR1 and CDR2 (germline): MNHEY, SVGAGI. V dropped 6 bases and J dropped 4; count of bases not matched to a gene: 6. The CDR3 has 14 amino acids.

The chain's CDR3 is CASSLVAGAYEQYF. The CDR3 DNA follows: TGTGCCAGCAGCTTAGTAGCGGGCGCCTACGAGCAGTACTTC. The J gene is TRBJ2-7, the V gene TRBV11-3, with 7 bases aligning to TRBD2. Germline V gives CDR1 SGHNT, CDR2 YENEEA. V was pared by 1 base and J by 2 bases, with 2 bases of the junction left unmatched. The CDR3 is made up of 14 amino acids.

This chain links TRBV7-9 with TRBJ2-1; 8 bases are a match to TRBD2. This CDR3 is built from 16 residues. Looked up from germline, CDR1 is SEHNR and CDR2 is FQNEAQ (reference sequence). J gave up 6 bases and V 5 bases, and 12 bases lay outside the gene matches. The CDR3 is CASSLHRDRGGNEQFF. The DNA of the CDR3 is TGTGCCAGCAGCCTTCACCGGGACCGGGGGGGCAATGAGCAGTTCTTC.

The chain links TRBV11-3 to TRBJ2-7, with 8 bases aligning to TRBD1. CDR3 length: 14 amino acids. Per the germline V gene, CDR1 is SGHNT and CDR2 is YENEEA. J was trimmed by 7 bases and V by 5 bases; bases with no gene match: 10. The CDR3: CASSGNQGAREQYF. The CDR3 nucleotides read TGTGCCAGCAGCGGAAACCAGGGGGCGCGGGAGCAGTACTTC.

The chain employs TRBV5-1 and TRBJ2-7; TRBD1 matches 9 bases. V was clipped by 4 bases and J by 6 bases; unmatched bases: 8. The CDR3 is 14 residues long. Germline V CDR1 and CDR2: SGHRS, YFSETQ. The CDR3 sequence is CASSRDRVEGEQYF. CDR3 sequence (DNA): TGCGCCAGCAGCAGGGACAGGGTGGAAGGCGAGCAGTACTTC.

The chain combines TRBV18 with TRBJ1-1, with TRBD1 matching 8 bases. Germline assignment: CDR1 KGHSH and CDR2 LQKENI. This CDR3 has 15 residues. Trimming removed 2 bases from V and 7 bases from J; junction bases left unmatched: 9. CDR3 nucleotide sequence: TGTGCCAGCTCACCAAAGACAGGGGTGGTGGTTGAAGCTTTCTTT. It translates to CASSPKTGVVVEAFF.

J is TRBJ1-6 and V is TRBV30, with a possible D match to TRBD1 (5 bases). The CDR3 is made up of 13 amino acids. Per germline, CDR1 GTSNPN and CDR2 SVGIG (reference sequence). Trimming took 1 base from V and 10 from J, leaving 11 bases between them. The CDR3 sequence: CAWSEQEGSPLHF. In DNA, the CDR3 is TGTGCCTGGAGTGAACAGGAGGGATCACCCCTCCACTTT. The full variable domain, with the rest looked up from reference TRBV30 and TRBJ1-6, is SQTIHQWPATLVQPVGSPLSLECTVEGTSNPNLYWYRQAAGRGLQLLFYSVGIGQISSEVPQNLSASRPQDRQFILSSKKLLLSDSGFYLCAWSEQEGSPLHFGNGTRLTVT.

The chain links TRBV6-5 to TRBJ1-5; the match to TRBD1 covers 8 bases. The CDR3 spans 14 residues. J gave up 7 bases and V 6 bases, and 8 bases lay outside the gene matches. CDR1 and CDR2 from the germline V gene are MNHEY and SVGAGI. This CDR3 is CASRVTGEGQPQHF. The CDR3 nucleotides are TGTGCCAGCAGGGTGACAGGGGAAGGGCAGCCCCAGCATTTT.

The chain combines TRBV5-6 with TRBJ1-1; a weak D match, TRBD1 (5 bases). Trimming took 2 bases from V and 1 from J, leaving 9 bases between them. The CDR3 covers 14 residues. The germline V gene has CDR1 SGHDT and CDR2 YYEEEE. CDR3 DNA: TGTGCCAGCAGCTTCTCCAGGGCGAACACTGAAGCTTTCTTT. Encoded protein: CASSFSRANTEAFF.